The 9 T cell receptor beta chains reported below all come from one sample, sequenced in a study of radiotherapy plus CTLA-4 blockade in lung cancer. The repertoire was sequenced with immunoSEQ multiplex PCR; TCRdb's copy has only in-frame clones and lacks some. The sample carries 110,000 or so clones, about 77% recorded once. Source: peripheral blood, taken from a patient treated with radiotherapy plus ipilimumab. The receptors derive from a human donor with non-small cell lung cancer who had a partial response to radiotherapy plus ipilimumab.

The CDR3 bases are TGTGCCAGCAGCTTAAGTAGGGGTGAGACCCAGTACTTC. It encodes CASSLSRGETQYF. The chain links TRBV7-2 to TRBJ2-5; D is possibly TRBD1 (5 bases). Trimming pared 2 bases from V and 5 bases from J, leaving 9 bases between. This CDR3 is 13 amino acids long. Germline CDR1 SGHTA, CDR2 FQGNSA.

This clone occurred once. CDR3 sequence: CAISESGPQGRAEQYF. The CDR3 DNA is TGTGCCATCAGTGAGTCAGGTCCCCAGGGGAGGGCCGAGCAGTACTTC. This rearrangement joins TRBV10-3 to TRBJ2-7; D might be TRBD2 (7 bases). The CDR3 sequence is 16 residues long. Per the germline V gene, CDR1 is ENHRY and CDR2 is SYGVKD. V was clipped by 0 bases and J by 6 bases, with 18 bases between them.

The chain carries TRBV6-1 and TRBJ1-1; D unclear. Germline values: CDR1 MNHNS, CDR2 SASEGT. This CDR3 has 11 amino acids. V lost 6 bases to trimming and J lost 11 bases, with 13 bases between them. The CDR3 spells CASSAIDKAFF. The CDR3 DNA follows: TGTGCCAGCAGCGCGATAGACAAGGCTTTCTTT.

Concerning this clone: This sample also contains other DNA sequences that code for the same CDR3. The V gene is TRBV15, the J gene TRBJ2-7; 7 nucleotides line up with TRBD1. V trimming: 5 bases; J trimming: 7 bases; junction bases outside the gene matches: 8. Per the germline V gene, CDR1 is LNHNV and CDR2 is YYDKDF (reference sequence). The length of the CDR3 is 13 residues. This CDR3 reads CATSSRQGREQYV. CDR3 sequence (DNA): TGTGCCACCAGCTCGCGACAGGGCCGGGAGCAGTACGTC.

The V call is TRBV29-1, the J call TRBJ1-1; D perhaps matches TRBD1 (6 bases). This CDR3 spans 16 amino acids. V was cut by 6 bases and J by 6 bases, with 26 bases left in between. CDR1 is SQVTM, CDR2 ANQGSEA, per germline. The CDR3 protein is CSVDVGTGLLRAEAFF. Here the CDR3 DNA reads TGCAGCGTGGATGTTGGAACAGGGTTGTTGAGGGCTGAAGCTTTCTTT.

This sequence joins TRBV5-1 and TRBJ2-7; D perhaps matches TRBD1 (5 bases). The length of the CDR3 is 13 residues. The germline V gene has CDR1 SGHRS and CDR2 YFSETQ. Trimming cost V 0 bases and J 10 bases, with 14 bases left between them. CDR3 DNA sequence: TGCGCCAGCAGCTTGGACGGTGGCAGGGTTCAGTACTTC. This encodes CASSLDGGRVQYF.

This rearrangement joins TRBV5-4 to TRBJ1-3; no firm D call. The CDR3 covers 16 residues. Trimming left V 1 base short and J 0 bases short, with 11 bases between. CDR1 SGHNT and CDR2 YYREEE come from the germline V gene (reference sequence). CDR3 amino acids: CASSLPGGSSGNTIYF. CDR3 bases: TGTGCCAGCAGCTTGCCTGGCGGCAGCTCTGGAAACACCATATATTTT.

The chain is built from TRBV7-2 and TRBJ2-7; D gene uncertain. The V end lost 2 bases, the J end lost 7 bases, and 18 bases lay between the germline ends. This CDR3 contains 15 residues. Germline V gene lookup returns CDR1 SGHTA and CDR2 FQGNSA. The CDR3 region has the DNA TGTGCCAGCAGCTTATCACGTGCGGCCCAGCGAGAGCAGTACTTC. Translating gives CASSLSRAAQREQYF.

This sequence joins TRBV4-3 and TRBJ2-2; 8 bases are a match to TRBD2. Germline V lookup: CDR1 LGHNA, CDR2 YSLEER. The CDR3 length is 17 residues. V gave up 3 bases and J gave up 0 bases; unmatched junction bases: 6. The CDR3, as DNA: TGCGCCAGCAGCCAGGACACGGGACTAGCGAACACCGGGGAGCTGTTTTTT. The encoded protein is CASSQDTGLANTGELFF.